Given below is one T cell receptor (beta chain) in context. The antigen is unknown. These data belong to a study of T cell repertoires in cytomegalovirus infection. Study-wide background: Public TCR beta signature analysis indicated the presence of both CMV infection and matching HLA type.

One entry per CDR3 protein, called by TCRdb with MiXCR from the reads. This sample has hundreds of thousands of distinct CDR3 sequences, with 30% to 40% found just once. CDR1 and CDR2 from the germline V gene are MDHEN and SYDVKM. V lost 7 bases and J 4 bases, leaving 11 bases between the germline ends. This CDR3 contains 13 residues. The chain recombines TRBV28 with TRBJ1-5, with a tentative D call TRBD1 (6 bases). The sequenced sample was cultured PBMCs, obtained from culture after CMV antigen stimulation. This receptor was taken from a human donor in good health (CMV status not recorded). Some clones in this sample may be carry-over from other donors' samples. CDR3 amino acids: CASIDRSNQPQHF. CDR3 in DNA: TGTGCCAGCATAGACAGGTCGAATCAGCCCCAGCATTTT. The complete variable domain, with remaining parts taken from reference TRBV28 and TRBJ1-5, reads DVKVTQSSRYLVKRTGEKVFLECVQDMDHENMFWYRQDPGLGLRLIYFSYDVKMKEKGDIPEGYSVSREKKERFSLILESASTNQTSMYLCASIDRSNQPQHFGDGTRLSIL.